This is a list of T cell receptor beta chains from one sample in a study of molecular identifiers for immune sequencing clone quantification. TCRdb fed the PCR reads into MiXCR, producing one record per CDR3 protein. The table lists around 300,000 distinct CDR3 sequences, roughly a quarter of them singletons. The sequencing input was naive CD8+ T cells from blood, with Jurkat cell RNA spiked in. The receptors come from a human donor in good health. Some libraries in this study had Jurkat cell RNA spiked in. CDR3s include the opening cysteine and the closing phenylalanine or tryptophan. D genes are given only for firm matches. Expanded clones get a size class; other rows say once, few or many, or leave the size out.

TRBJ1-5 many NA TRBV28 TGTGCCAGTTCTACAGGGATGGGTCAGCCCCAGCATTTT CASSTGMGQPQHF
TRBJ2-6 NA TRBD1 TRBV6-2/TRBV6-3 TGTGCCAGCAGACAGGACAGGGGGCTAGCTGGGGCCAACGTCCTGACTTTC CASRQDRGLAGANVLTF
TRBJ1-1 NA NA TRBV27 TGTGCCAGCAGTTGGTCAGTGCGGGGGGCAACTGAAGCTTTCTTT CASSWSVRGATEAFF
TRBJ1-1 NA NA TRBV19 TGTGCCAGTAAGGTTGCGGTGAACACTGAAGCTTTCTTT CASKVAVNTEAFF
TRBJ2-7 once TRBD1 TRBV4-1 TGCGCCAGCGGCCAAGGGGGACAGGGTATAGTTGGCTACGAGCAGTACTTC CASGQGGQGIVGYEQYF
TRBJ1-4 many NA TRBV13 TGTGCCAGCAGCCTAGGGGGGGCAACTAATGAAAAACTGTTTTTT CASSLGGATNEKLFF
TRBJ2-1 many NA TRBV24-1 TGTGCCACCAGTGGGACGTCGCCCTCCTACAATGAGCAGTTCTTC CATSGTSPSYNEQFF
TRBJ2-5 few TRBD1 TRBV27 TGTGCCAGCATGACCGGGACAGGGGGCTTACAAGAGACCCAGTACTTC CASMTGTGGLQETQYF
TRBJ1-2 many NA TRBV9 TGTGCCAGCACAGGAAACTATGGCTACACCTTC CASTGNYGYTF
TRBJ2-3 NA NA TRBV29-1 TGTAGCGTTGAGAAAGTTGGGGACGAGCAGTATTTT CSVEKVGDEQYF
TRBJ2-1 NA TRBD2 TRBV30 TGTGCCTGGAGTGTTGGGACTAGCGGGGTCGATGAGCAGTTCTTC CAWSVGTSGVDEQFF
TRBJ2-7 many TRBD1 TRBV7-9 TGTGCCAGCAGCGCTGGGACAGGATTCTACGAGCAGTACTTC CASSAGTGFYEQYF
TRBJ1-1 NA NA TRBV12-3/TRBV12-4 TGTGCCATTGTCCAGGGGACTGAAGCTTTCTTT CAIVQGTEAFF
TRBJ2-2 once NA TRBV7-8 TGTGCCAGCGGCTTAGCTGAGGGAATGAACACCGGGGAGCTGTTTTTT CASGLAEGMNTGELFF
TRBJ2-7 many NA TRBV6-5 TGTGCCAGCAGCCCTGACATACCCTACGAGCAGTACTTC CASSPDIPYEQYF
TRBJ1-6 NA NA TRBV5-5 TGTGCCAGCAGCTTGGTGCTAGGGGAATCCTATAATTCACCCCTCCACTTT CASSLVLGESYNSPLHF
TRBJ2-7 many TRBD2 TRBV7-9 TGTGCCAGCAGCACGGGACTAGTTACCTACGAGCAGTACTTC CASSTGLVTYEQYF
TRBJ1-1 many TRBD1 TRBV20-1 TGCAGTGCTAGAGATAAGATAGCAGGGGGGACTGAAGCTTTCTTT CSARDKIAGGTEAFF
TRBJ2-2 NA TRBD2 TRBV11-2 TGTGCCAGCAGCTCCATCCCCCTCCTACTAGCGGACAAGAACACCGGGGAGCTGTTTTTT CASSSIPLLLADKNTGELFF
TRBJ2-7 NA TRBD2 TRBV5-6 TGTGCCAGCAGCTTGCCTGAGCGGGGACCCTACGAGCAGTACTTC CASSLPERGPYEQYF
TRBJ2-1 many TRBD1 TRBV4-3 TGCGCCAGCAGCCAAGATGGGACAGAGATCTACAATGAGCAGTTCTTC CASSQDGTEIYNEQFF
TRBJ2-7 many NA TRBV28 TGTGCCAGCAGTCCGTACTACGAGCAGTACTTC CASSPYYEQYF
TRBJ2-4 few NA TRBV5-3 TGTGCCAGCTCTCTAGCCTGGGGGAATAGTCAAAACACCTTGTACTTT CASSLAWGNSQNTLYF
TRBJ2-7 once NA TRBV11-3 TGTGCCAGCAGCTCGGCAGGGGAACCCTACGAGCAGTACTTC CASSSAGEPYEQYF
TRBJ1-5 few NA TRBV28 TGTGCCAGCAGGAAGACACCTCCCTTCAGCAATCAGCCCCAGCATTTT CASRKTPPFSNQPQHF
TRBJ2-1 NA NA TRBV27 TGTGCCAGCAGTGTCGGTAGCGTCTTACCCTACGAGCAGTTCTTC CASSVGSVLPYEQFF
TRBJ2-4 once TRBD2 TRBV30 TGTGCCTGGGGGGGACTAGCTCTAGCCAAAAACATTCGGTACTTC CAWGGLALAKNIRYF
TRBJ1-5 few NA TRBV12-3/TRBV12-4 TGTGCCAGCAGTCCACAGGGTCCAAGTAGCAATCAGCCCCAGCATTTT CASSPQGPSSNQPQHF
TRBJ1-5 NA NA TRBV12-5 TGTGCTAGTGGTTTGGCAGGGCGTCAGCCCCAGCATTTT CASGLAGRQPQHF
TRBJ2-7 few NA TRBV7-2 TGTGCCAGCAGCTACCGGGACGCCTCGTCTTACGAGCAGTACTTC CASSYRDASSYEQYF
TRBJ2-1 many NA TRBV9 TGTGCCAGCAGCTCCGACTTCAGCTCCTACAATGAGCAGTTCTTC CASSSDFSSYNEQFF
TRBJ2-7 few TRBD1 TRBV12-5 TGTGCTAGTGGTTTGTCCGCAGGGGGACAGGCGTTTTCCTACGAGCAGTACTTC CASGLSAGGQAFSYEQYF